The T cell receptor beta chain described here comes from a study of T cell responses to AZD1222 COVID-19 vaccine. Clones were sequenced by immunoSEQ multiplex PCR, and TCRdb holds only the in-frame ones, with some missing. The data show about 55,000 clones, about 87% seen once. Germline values: CDR1 SGHRS, CDR2 YFSETQ. The ends lost 4 bases at V and 2 bases at J; junction bases unmatched: 8. CDR3 size: 17 residues. The chain uses TRBV5-1 and TRBJ2-7; 14 positions match TRBD2. The TCR was taken from an adult in good health. Material: peripheral blood, obtained on day 0 of AZD1222 vaccination. The CDR3 spells CASSPPGLAGATYEQYF. The CDR3 DNA follows: TGCGCCAGCAGCCCCCCGGGACTAGCGGGAGCGACCTACGAGCAGTACTTC.